This T cell receptor (beta chain) was identified in a study of T cells in Graves' hyperthyroidism and ophthalmopathy. This clonotype appeared many times. The antigen is not known. Study-level results: Blood samples included most of the expanded thyroid clonotypes exceeding 0.001.

Amplified TCR beta CDR3 regions derived from RNA transcripts. Initially, a first-round RT-PCR of the TCR CDR3 employed the HTBI primer set. TCRdb re-called the multiplex PCR reads through MiXCR, storing one row per CDR3 protein. Here the sample spans some 420,000 distinct CDR3 sequences, about 13% being singletons. V was clipped by 3 bases and J by 4 bases, with 12 bases between them. The CDR3 is 14 amino acids. Germline assignment: CDR1 SGHTA and CDR2 FQGNSA. The V gene is TRBV7-2, the J gene TRBJ1-1; D is unclear. The sequence was obtained from a young woman with Graves' hyperthyroidism. The sequenced sample was blood. The DNA of the CDR3 is TGTGCCAGCAGCTTCCGGGCTACGAGCACTGAAGCTTTCTTT. As protein: CASSFRATSTEAFF.